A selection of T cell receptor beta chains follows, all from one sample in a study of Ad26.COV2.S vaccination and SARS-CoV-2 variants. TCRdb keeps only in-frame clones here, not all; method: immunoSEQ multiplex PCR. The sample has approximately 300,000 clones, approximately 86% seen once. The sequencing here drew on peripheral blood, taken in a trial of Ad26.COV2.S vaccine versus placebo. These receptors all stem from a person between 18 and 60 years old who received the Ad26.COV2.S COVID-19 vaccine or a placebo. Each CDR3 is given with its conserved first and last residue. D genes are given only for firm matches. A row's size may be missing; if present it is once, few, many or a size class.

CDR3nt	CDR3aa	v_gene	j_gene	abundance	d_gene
TGTGCCAGCAGTTTGGACAGGGGAGGTGAAAAACTGTTTTTT	CASSLDRGGEKLFF	TRBV27	TRBJ1-4	.	TRBD1
TGTGCCAGCAGTCCCCATGGGGCCAACGTCCTGACTTTC	CASSPHGANVLTF	TRBV12-3/TRBV12-4	TRBJ2-6	.	.
TGTGCCAGCAGTTACTCGAGGGGGGGTGATTCACCCCTCCACTTT	CASSYSRGGDSPLHF	TRBV6-5	TRBJ1-6	.	.
TGTGCCAGCACCGGGACGAGCTATGGCTACACCTTC	CASTGTSYGYTF	TRBV3-1/TRBV3-2	TRBJ1-2	.	.
TGTGCCAGCAGCAGGACCGGTGCCGGGGAGCTGTTTTTT	CASSRTGAGELFF	TRBV6-2/TRBV6-3	TRBJ2-2	.	.
TGTGCCAGTAGAGTAGGGACGGGACAGGGGGAAACTGAAGCTTTCTTT	CASRVGTGQGETEAFF	TRBV19	TRBJ1-1	.	TRBD1
TGTGCCAGCAGTTACAGCAGCTGGGGCTACACCTTC	CASSYSSWGYTF	TRBV6-2/TRBV6-3	TRBJ1-2	.	.
TGTGCCAGCAGTGAATTCGGAAACACTGAAGCTTTCTTT	CASSEFGNTEAFF	TRBV6-1	TRBJ1-1	.	.
TGTGCCAGCAGCTTGGCGACCGGGGGATCCCTCCACTTT	CASSLATGGSLHF	TRBV5-4	TRBJ1-6	.	.
TGTGCCAGTAGAGCGGACGGGGGCACTAGCACAGATACGCAGTATTTT	CASRADGGTSTDTQYF	TRBV19	TRBJ2-3	.	.
TGTGCCAGCAGCTTGGGCGGGACAGGGGCTTACGAGCAGTACTTC	CASSLGGTGAYEQYF	TRBV5-5	TRBJ2-7	.	TRBD1
TGTGCCAGTAGTATCCAGGACAGGGGCCATGGCTACACCTTC	CASSIQDRGHGYTF	TRBV19	TRBJ1-2	.	TRBD1
TGTGCCAGCAGCCCTTTAAGCGGGCAAGAGACCCAGTACTTC	CASSPLSGQETQYF	TRBV7-9	TRBJ2-5	few	.